These 2 T cell receptor beta chains were sequenced from one sample in a study of patients and donors after allogeneic stem cell transplantation. From the RT-PCR reads, TCRdb called clonotypes with MiXCR, one entry per CDR3 protein. The data contain about 57,000 distinct CDR3 sequences, about 14% of them seen just once; the ten biggest clones take up around 33%. Sequenced material: blood, either unsorted or a sorted T cell fraction (not recorded which). The receptors were gathered from a human donor who was either an allogeneic HSCT recipient or a stem cell or donor lymphocyte infusion donor (not recorded which). It is not recorded whose cells these are; they may come from a transplant donor.

At least ten counts were recorded for this clonotype. The V and J genes are TRBV12-3 or TRBV12-4 and TRBJ1-2; D uncertain. V lost 5 bases and J lost 6, with 10 bases in between. This CDR3 is 12 amino acids long. CDR3 in amino acids: CASSPARDGYTF. The CDR3 nucleotides read TGTGCCAGCAGTCCCGCAAGGGATGGCTACACCTTC.

The chain carries TRBV20-1 and TRBJ2-7, with D hard to call. The CDR3 length is 13 residues. Germline CDR1 and CDR2: DFQATT and SNEGSKA (reference sequence). The V and J ends lost 5 bases and 3 bases respectively, with 14 bases between them. This CDR3 reads CSAQKTEHYEQYF. The CDR3 bases are TGCAGTGCTCAAAAAACTGAACACTACGAGCAGTACTTC.